The rows below give T cell receptor beta chains drawn from one sample of a study of T-cell memory formation after mild COVID-19. A single record per CDR3 protein comes from TCRdb applying MiXCR to the 5' RACE reads. Of a few hundred thousand distinct CDR3 sequences in the sample, around 16% were seen once. Sequences were obtained from PBMCs or a T cell subset sorted from them (not recorded which). All receptors derive from a man in his late teens or twenties who had mild COVID-19 (a few samples of this study predate the infection). Cell type and time point are not known. Each CDR3 is given with its conserved first and last residue. The order of the fields is CDR3 protein, V gene, CDR3 length, J gene.

CDR3: CASSQDRFTDTQYF
V: TRBV4-1
length: 14
J: TRBJ2-3

CDR3: CASSYGGGVDTQYF
V: TRBV12-3/TRBV12-4
length: 14
J: TRBJ2-3

CDR3: CASKRGRLQYF
V: TRBV27
length: 11
J: TRBJ2-7

CDR3: CASKGGVDEQFF
V: TRBV5-1
length: 12
J: TRBJ2-1

CDR3: CASSYSGTSVPNEQFF
V: TRBV6-5
length: 16
J: TRBJ2-1

CDR3: CASSSIGGQETQYF
V: TRBV5-1
length: 14
J: TRBJ2-5

CDR3: CASSQFGRTSGSYEQYF
V: TRBV23-1
length: 17
J: TRBJ2-7

CDR3: CASSQGGVGTRFYEQYF
V: TRBV4-1
length: 17
J: TRBJ2-7

CDR3: CATSEGGMGWETQYF
V: TRBV24-1
length: 15
J: TRBJ2-5

CDR3: CASSLVLAGPYEQYF
V: TRBV7-9
length: 15
J: TRBJ2-7

CDR3: CASGLFTAAGWGEQYF
V: TRBV12-5
length: 16
J: TRBJ2-7

CDR3: CASSLWNEQFF
V: TRBV5-6
length: 11
J: TRBJ2-1

CDR3: CASSAQGDDTEAFF
V: TRBV9
length: 14
J: TRBJ1-1

CDR3: CSATEGLYTGELFF
V: TRBV20-1
length: 14
J: TRBJ2-2

CDR3: CASSRGGAGVSAFF
V: TRBV6-5
length: 14
J: TRBJ1-1

CDR3: CASSVADYYDTQYF
V: TRBV9
length: 14
J: TRBJ2-3

CDR3: CASRSVTEAFF
V: TRBV28
length: 11
J: TRBJ1-1

CDR3: CASSLGVTSGSNEQFF
V: TRBV7-9
length: 16
J: TRBJ2-1

CDR3: CASNPVPGGVTDTQYF
V: TRBV5-1
length: 16
J: TRBJ2-3

CDR3: CASSEGYAAGETQYF
V: TRBV2
length: 15
J: TRBJ2-5

CDR3: CASRDLATDTQYF
V: TRBV27
length: 13
J: TRBJ2-3

CDR3: CASSSGPGAYEQYF
V: TRBV27
length: 14
J: TRBJ2-7

CDR3: CASQGQYYGYTF
V: TRBV7-9
length: 12
J: TRBJ1-2

CDR3: CASSLNGQGATGANVLTF
V: TRBV5-1
length: 18
J: TRBJ2-6

CDR3: CASSYVELELFF
V: TRBV6-2/TRBV6-3
length: 12
J: TRBJ2-2

CDR3: CASGLGDSTQETQYF
V: TRBV12-5
length: 15
J: TRBJ2-5

CDR3: CSALDREGGSTDTQYF
V: TRBV20-1
length: 16
J: TRBJ2-3

CDR3: CASSWQTSGNTEAFF
V: TRBV5-1
length: 15
J: TRBJ1-1

CDR3: CSAARASTDTQYF
V: TRBV20-1
length: 13
J: TRBJ2-3

CDR3: CASSHPRNSPLHF
V: TRBV7-2
length: 13
J: TRBJ1-6

CDR3: CASSLSGGPHEQFF
V: TRBV11-2
length: 14
J: TRBJ2-1

CDR3: CASSQSYRGGNEQFF
V: TRBV23-1
length: 15
J: TRBJ2-1

CDR3: CSAGPGPNQPQHF
V: TRBV20-1
length: 13
J: TRBJ1-5

CDR3: CSAWGAGRRETQYF
V: TRBV20-1
length: 14
J: TRBJ2-5

CDR3: CASSLEGTGTDTQYF
V: TRBV5-1
length: 15
J: TRBJ2-3

CDR3: CAWSVGGGPYEQYF
V: TRBV30
length: 14
J: TRBJ2-7

CDR3: CASSLAMGGTYEQYF
V: TRBV7-9
length: 15
J: TRBJ2-7

CDR3: CASSLWDRGYTEAFF
V: TRBV6-5
length: 15
J: TRBJ1-1

CDR3: CASSLVRGLDTQYF
V: TRBV11-2
length: 14
J: TRBJ2-3

CDR3: CSVRDSWANVLTF
V: TRBV29-1
length: 13
J: TRBJ2-6

CDR3: CASSLADRFTGAFF
V: TRBV5-1
length: 14
J: TRBJ1-1